The clone carrying this T cell receptor beta chain was picked up a small number of times. What it binds is unknown. V lost 3 bases and J 8 bases, leaving 13 bases between the germline ends. CDR3 length equals 14 residues. CDR1 and CDR2 (germline): SGHTA, FQGNSA. The sample originates from a study of blood T cells in healthy people across ages. Study results and caveats: Per million T cells, the diversity of TCR beta decreased roughly linearly as age advanced.

The second PCR ran roughly 6 to 12 cycles with a sample-barcoded 5' primer and J-beta primers. TCRdb re-derived calls from the 5' RACE reads in MiXCR, one entry per CDR3 protein. Here the sample spans 600,000 to 850,000 distinct CDR3 sequences, 25% being singletons. The data were also submitted as part of a second study, on T cells of mothers and their children.

The source material was blood. The rearrangement uses TRBV7-2 and TRBJ1-4; no definite D call. The origin of this receptor is a boy aged 10-17 years in good health. CDR3 in DNA: TGTGCCAGCAGCTTCGGACGGACCGGGGAAAAACTGTTTTTT. Amino acids: CASSFGRTGEKLFF.